The 22 T cell receptor beta chains below were found in one sample sequenced in a study of PD-L1 blockade in urothelial cancer (dated by TCRdb to about 2017). This specimen's time point label, interpreted: peripheral blood 6 weeks after treatment start. The library was prepared using the immunoSEQ multiplex PCR assay. This is the immuneACCESS table as TCRdb keeps it, with only in-frame sequences that have V and J called. A part of the clones is gone; compared with another copy, unresolved V genes explain less than half, and the rest is unexplained. Within this sample are tens of thousands of clones, with 88% of them counted one time only. The ten biggest clones cover about 11% of the sample. The starting material was PBMCs, obtained around atezolizumab (anti-PD-L1) treatment. These receptors all come from a man between 60 and 70 years old with urothelial cancer.

The chain recombines TRBV5-4 with TRBJ2-1; TRBD2 is a possible D gene (6 bases). CDR3 length: 14 residues. Germline V gene lookup returns CDR1 SGHNT and CDR2 YYREEE (reference sequence). Deletions cut 4 bases from V and 5 bases from J, with 13 bases between. In DNA, the CDR3 is TGTGCCAGCAGCGATCAAACTAGCCACAATGAGCAGTTCTTC. Translation gives CASSDQTSHNEQFF.

This chain links TRBV6-5 with TRBJ1-6, with D maybe TRBD1 (6 bases). The germline V and J ends were trimmed by 4 bases and 0 bases, with 10 bases remaining between them. The CDR3 sequence is 16 residues long. The germline CDR1 and CDR2 sequences are MNHEY and SVGAGI. Here the CDR3 reads CASSSTGNSYNSPLHF. The CDR3 nucleotides read TGTGCCAGCAGTTCCACAGGGAACTCCTATAATTCACCCCTCCACTTT.

The V call is TRBV29-1, the J call TRBJ1-3; the D is unclear. With 4 bases removed from V and 0 bases from J, the gap between germline ends came to 7 bases. Germline CDR1 reads SQVTM; CDR2 reads ANQGSEA. The CDR3 has 13 residues. As DNA, the CDR3 is TGCAGCGTTGGGCCAGGCTCTGGAAACACCATATATTTT. The encoded protein is CSVGPGSGNTIYF.

The chain has TRBV19 and TRBJ1-1, with a weak D call TRBD1 (5 bases). There are 14 residues in the CDR3. Germline values: CDR1 LNHDA, CDR2 SQIVND (reference sequence). Trimming stripped 7 bases from V and 1 base from J, with 13 bases between. The CDR3 spells CASTPRQGNTEAFF. The CDR3 DNA is TGTGCCAGTACCCCGCGGCAGGGGAACACTGAAGCTTTCTTT.

This chain uses TRBV6-4 with TRBJ1-5; TRBD1 might be the D (6 bases). This CDR3 region has 14 residues. Germline V gives CDR1 MRHNA, CDR2 SNTAGT. Trimming pared 4 bases from V and 5 bases from J, leaving 12 bases between. The CDR3 bases are TGTGCCAGCAGTGGAGGGGGTATCGATCAGCCCCAGCATTTT. Protein sequence: CASSGGGIDQPQHF.

The rearrangement joins TRBV7-3 to TRBJ1-2; D is perhaps TRBD1 (5 bases). The germline V gene encodes CDR1 SGHTA and CDR2 FQGTGA. The CDR3 sequence is 15 residues long. The germline V and J ends were trimmed by 5 bases and 0 bases, with 13 bases remaining between them. CDR3 loop: CASSEGAGTNYGYTF. CDR3 DNA sequence: TGTGCCAGCAGCGAAGGGGCAGGTACTAACTATGGCTACACCTTC.

The table lists this clone with a count of one. This rearrangement joins TRBV19 to TRBJ2-7; TRBD1 matches 9 bases. Germline CDR1 and CDR2: LNHDA and SQIVND (reference sequence). The ends lost 3 bases at V and 3 bases at J; junction bases unmatched: 3. The CDR3 length is 14 residues. CDR3: CASSMGTGSYEQYF. In nucleotides, the CDR3 is TGTGCCAGTAGTATGGGGACAGGGAGCTACGAGCAGTACTTC.

The chain links TRBV29-1 to TRBJ1-2; possibly TRBD1 for D (5 bases). The germline V gene encodes CDR1 SQVTM and CDR2 ANQGSEA. V was clipped by 4 bases and J by 0 bases, with 15 bases between them. This CDR3 comprises 15 residues. The CDR3 bases are TGCAGCGTTGGCCCCGGCGGGGCCTCTAACTATGGCTACACCTTC. Translated, it gives CSVGPGGASNYGYTF.

This chain links TRBV7-8 with TRBJ2-5, with 8 bases aligning to TRBD2. Germline V gene sequence: CDR1 SGHVS, CDR2 FQNEAQ. V was pared by 7 bases and J by 4 bases, with 11 bases of the junction left unmatched. The CDR3 consists of 15 residues. CDR3 nucleotides: TGTGCCAGCACCCTATTCGGGGGGGCCGGAGAGACCCAGTACTTC. It translates to CASTLFGGAGETQYF.

The chain joins TRBV5-4 to TRBJ2-1, with 8 bases lining up with TRBD1. CDR1 is SGHNT, CDR2 YYREEE, per germline (reference sequence). V lost 3 bases and J lost 6; bases outside the gene matches: 8. The CDR3 covers 15 residues. The CDR3, as DNA: TGTGCCAGCAGCTCATCCGGGACAGGCGGCAATGAGCAGTTCTTC. Amino acid sequence: CASSSSGTGGNEQFF.

As concerns this clone: At one end the junction does not follow the germline gene, possibly because of a read error. The chain couples TRBV29-1 to TRBJ1-4; TRBD1 agrees at 8 bases. CDR1 is SQVTM and CDR2 is ANQGSEA in the germline V gene. This CDR3 is built from 15 residues. CDR3 bases: TGCAGCGTTGGCGCCCCGGGACAGGCTAAGGAAAAACTGTTTTTT. Protein: CSVGAPGQAKEKLFF.

V and J are TRBV6-5 and TRBJ1-3; maybe TRBD1 (5 bases). CDR3 size: 16 residues. V dropped 0 bases and J dropped 3 bases, with 12 bases sitting between them. Germline loops: CDR1 MNHEY, CDR2 SVGAGI. CDR3 protein: CASSYSTQGGGNTIYF. The DNA of the CDR3 is TGTGCCAGCAGTTACTCGACGCAGGGCGGTGGAAACACCATATATTTT.

The chain uses TRBV30 and TRBJ2-1; TRBD2 agrees at 10 bases. This CDR3 contains 15 residues. The germline V gene encodes CDR1 GTSNPN and CDR2 SVGIG (reference sequence). V shed 2 bases and J 4 bases; nucleotides not matched to a gene: 5. CDR3 DNA sequence: TGTGCCTGGAGTTATTTTAGCGGGAGGTACAATGAGCAGTTCTTC. Translation gives CAWSYFSGRYNEQFF.

The chain is built from TRBV7-8 and TRBJ2-1; 15 bases match TRBD2. This CDR3 spans 17 amino acids. V was pared by 5 bases and J by 4 bases, with 6 bases of the junction left unmatched. Germline lookup yields CDR1 SGHVS and CDR2 FQNEAQ. The CDR3 protein is CASSHGTSGGLYNEQFF. Here the CDR3 DNA reads TGTGCCAGCAGCCATGGGACTAGCGGGGGGCTTTACAATGAGCAGTTCTTC.

The chain carries TRBV9 and TRBJ1-2; D perhaps matches TRBD1 (6 bases). CDR1 is SGDLS and CDR2 is YYNGEE in the germline V gene. CDR3 length: 16 amino acids. V shed 4 bases and J shed 4 bases, with 20 bases lying between them. The CDR3 DNA follows: TGTGCCAGCAGCTTTGGAACAGGGATTGAGAGCTATGGCTACACCTTC. Translating gives CASSFGTGIESYGYTF.

The chain has TRBV2 and TRBJ1-4, with unresolved D. The V and J ends lost 2 bases and 7 bases respectively, with 14 bases between them. CDR1 is SNHLY and CDR2 is FYNNEI in the germline V gene. CDR3 size: 15 residues. CDR3 nucleotides: TGTGCCAGCAGTGAACTCAGTAGCGTGGGTGAAAAACTGTTTTTT. This translates into CASSELSSVGEKLFF. The full variable domain, in which reference TRBV2 and TRBJ1-4 provide the parts outside the CDR3, is EPEVTQTPSHQVTQMGQEVILRCVPISNHLYFYWYRQILGQKVEFLVSFYNNEISEKSEIFDDQFSVERPDGSNFTLKIRSTKLEDSAMYFCASSELSSVGEKLFFGSGTQLSVL.

This chain joins TRBV4-1 and TRBJ2-2, with a weak D call TRBD1 (5 bases). V was cut by 10 bases and J by 5 bases, with 17 bases left in between. The CDR3 is made up of 14 amino acids. Germline CDR1 and CDR2: MGHRA and YSYEKL. The CDR3 nucleotides are TGCGCCACCGAGAGGACAAGCCGGACCGGGGAGCTGTTTTTT. Its protein is CATERTSRTGELFF.

The J gene is TRBJ1-2, the V gene TRBV4-2, with D maybe TRBD1 (5 bases). V lost 3 bases to trimming and J lost 0 bases, with 14 bases between them. This CDR3 spans 16 amino acids. Looked up from germline, CDR1 is LGHNA and CDR2 is YNFKEQ. The CDR3 sequence is CASSHSSPGANYGYTF. The CDR3 bases are TGTGCCAGCAGCCATTCCTCGCCGGGGGCTAACTATGGCTACACCTTC.

The V call is TRBV15, the J call TRBJ1-2; no clear D. CDR1 is LNHNV, CDR2 YYDKDF, per germline (reference sequence). This CDR3 comprises 18 residues. V was cut by 2 bases and J by 0 bases, with 19 bases left in between. CDR3 amino acids: CATSRQNGLLAANYGYTF. CDR3 nucleotide sequence: TGTGCCACCAGCAGACAAAATGGTCTTTTAGCTGCTAACTATGGCTACACCTTC.

The V call is TRBV9, the J call TRBJ2-5, with 7 bases matching TRBD2. In germline, CDR1 is SGDLS, CDR2 YYNGEE. The length of the CDR3 is 14 residues. Trimming at V came to 3 bases and at J to 6 bases, leaving 8 bases not matched to a gene. The CDR3: CASSERTSRQTQYF. CDR3 sequence (DNA): TGTGCCAGCAGCGAGAGGACTAGTCGTCAGACCCAGTACTTC.

The CDR3 DNA is TGTGCCAGCAGCAAACCGGGATTGGGGAGGACTGAAGCTTTCTTT. Translated: CASSKPGLGRTEAFF. V is TRBV14 and J is TRBJ1-1, with D uncertain. Germline CDR1 is SGHDN and CDR2 is FVKESK. This CDR3 contains 15 residues. The ends were cut back, 5 bases at V and 5 bases at J, with 18 bases in the middle.

This rearrangement joins TRBV14 to TRBJ2-6; no clear D gene. The germline gives CDR1 SGHDN, CDR2 FVKESK. V gave up 1 base and J gave up 0 bases, with 7 bases separating them. This CDR3 spans 16 amino acids. In nucleotides, the CDR3 is TGTGCCAGCAGCCAAGGACTGGCCTCTGGGGCCAACGTCCTGACTTTC. It codes for CASSQGLASGANVLTF.